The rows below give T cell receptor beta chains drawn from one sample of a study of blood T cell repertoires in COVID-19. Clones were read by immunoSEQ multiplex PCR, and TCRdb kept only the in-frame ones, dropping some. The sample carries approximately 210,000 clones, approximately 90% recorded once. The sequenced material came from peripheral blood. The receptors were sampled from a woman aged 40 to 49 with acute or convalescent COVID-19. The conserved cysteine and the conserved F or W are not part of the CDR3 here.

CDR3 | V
ASSQGRGGRSYTQY | TRBV3-1/TRBV3-2
ASNAPSFITGNSTEAF | TRBV14
ASSLAAGYGYT | TRBV13
ASSIRQALNTEAF | TRBV19
AKGGTGGGSPLH | TRBV24-1
ASSVEQGFGYT | TRBV9
ASSPTGGGPDTQY | TRBV6-4
ASSLSRAGRYNEQF | TRBV7-9
ASRVGLSPLH | TRBV6-6
ASSLPEDTEAF | TRBV7-2
ASSKTGLTGELF | TRBV9
ASSRQGPGEAF | TRBV18
ASNRLAGAPETQY | TRBV19
ASSLPGTSGGASYNEQF | TRBV7-2
ASSQDRGARGGYT | TRBV7-9
ASSLALASGGLETQY | TRBV5-1
ASSPRGGNTEAF | TRBV7-9
ASSFRGAYTGELF | TRBV6-2/TRBV6-3
ASSREQGVGYEKLF | TRBV4-1
ASGFGTGATDTQY | TRBV12-5
ASGGLRATQY | TRBV2
ASSPMDTYNEQF | TRBV18
ASSSPGGYGYT | TRBV5-8
ASSLGQGVQDTQY | TRBV5-1
ASRSLDRGPGANVLT | TRBV5-1
ASSAIPGGNQPQH | TRBV11-2
ACGRAGTEAF | TRBV10-3
ASRSGTGLNTEAF | TRBV5-1
ASSESETATDTQY | TRBV10-1
ASSRNGQEAFYGYT | TRBV6-6
ASRIRGGNTEAF | TRBV3-1/TRBV3-2
ASSLALFNSPLH | TRBV7-8
ASSFRPDPGTEAF | TRBV4-1
ASSQFATGSGYGYT | TRBV4-2
ASSPRDSYGYT | TRBV19
ASSLRLAGGLETQY | TRBV28
ASDHRGTGELF | TRBV12-5
ASSREGQGSSGNTIY | TRBV7-8
ASNPGGAQNTEAF | TRBV25-1
AKWGGFTDTQY | TRBV23-1
ASSLSGGLLYGYT | TRBV27
ASSLSQGGYGYT | TRBV27
ASSAEGRAVEPQH | TRBV9
ASTPGGGGYT | TRBV6-5
ASSLAGGSTEAF | TRBV5-1
ASSPWRPGQGASGYT | TRBV2
ASSFRFENTEAF | TRBV11-2
ASSTRPGTSGNTIY | TRBV5-1
ATLIAGRKGDTQY | TRBV7-9